These 2 T cell receptor beta chains share one sample of origin, sequenced in a study of cytomegalovirus exposure and HLA in healthy donors. Amplification used 60 Vbeta primers and 13 Jbeta primers. The protocol was immunoSEQ multiplex PCR, while the TCRdb copy is restricted to in-frame clones and leaves out a portion. The sample carries about 150,000 clones, approximately 80% recorded once. Sequencing was performed on PBMCs. These receptors were obtained from a woman in her thirties or forties in good health and CMV-seropositive.

The V gene is TRBV5-1, the J gene TRBJ1-1, with 7 bases lining up with TRBD1. J gave up 4 bases and V 3 bases, and 9 bases lay outside the gene matches. From germline, CDR1 is SGHRS and CDR2 YFSETQ. The CDR3 consists of 15 residues. The chain's CDR3 is CASSWPDRAGTEAFF. CDR3 bases: TGCGCCAGCAGCTGGCCCGACAGGGCTGGCACTGAAGCTTTCTTT.

This clone was detected once. The gene calls are TRBV6-6 and TRBJ1-2, with 7 bases that match TRBD1. This CDR3 region has 13 residues. Germline V gene sequence: CDR1 MNHNY, CDR2 SVGAGI (reference sequence). The trim removed 7 bases at V and 2 bases at J, leaving 4 bases unmatched. The DNA of the CDR3 is TGTGCCAGCACTCTGACAGGGAACTATGGCTACACCTTC. This translates into CASTLTGNYGYTF.